The present entry profiles one T cell receptor beta chain with its context. The data were obtained in a study of blood T cell repertoires in COVID-19. Sequencing used immunoSEQ multiplex PCR; TCRdb keeps in-frame clones, though not all of them. Of a few hundred thousand clones detected, 70% to 90% appear once; the ten largest clones hold approximately 6.6%. The origin of this receptor is a woman aged 50 to 65 who had been exposed to COVID-19. Sequencing was performed on PBMCs or T cells enriched from blood (not recorded which).

The CDR3 nucleotides read TGCGCCAGCAGCCCAGGGACAGGGGGCTTCTATAATTCACCCCTCCACTTT. Its protein product is CASSPGTGGFYNSPLHF. The rearrangement joins TRBV5-1 to TRBJ1-6, with 12 bases lining up with TRBD1. V shed 4 bases and J 3 bases; nucleotides not matched to a gene: 5. CDR3 length equals 17 residues. The germline CDR1 and CDR2 sequences are SGHRS and YFSETQ.